A selection of T cell receptor beta chains follows, all from one sample in a study of early T cells in non-severe SARS-CoV-2 infection. From the 5' RACE reads, TCRdb called clonotypes with MiXCR, one entry per CDR3 protein. The sample records tens of thousands of distinct CDR3 sequences, about 12% being singletons. Material for sequencing was whole blood. These receptors all stem from an adult who was a healthcare worker with PCR-confirmed SARS-CoV-2 infection or an uninfected control (not recorded which). Each CDR3 is given with its conserved first and last residue. D genes are given only for firm matches. Only some rows state a clone size, as once, few, many or a class for expanded clones.

j_call: TRBJ2-5; clone_size: few; d_call: -; v_call: TRBV29-1; cdr3_nt: TGCAGCACTCCGGGGAGGCGACAAGAGACCCAGTACTTC; cdr3_aa: CSTPGRRQETQYF
j_call: TRBJ1-4; clone_size: many; d_call: -; v_call: TRBV29-1; cdr3_nt: TGCAGCGTTGAAGATCGGATAGGTAATGAAAAACTGTTTTTT; cdr3_aa: CSVEDRIGNEKLFF
j_call: TRBJ1-1; clone_size: -; d_call: -; v_call: TRBV6-5; cdr3_nt: TGTGCCAGCAGGCGACTGAACACTGAAGCTTTCTTT; cdr3_aa: CASRRLNTEAFF
j_call: TRBJ1-5; clone_size: -; d_call: -; v_call: TRBV5-1; cdr3_nt: TGCGCCAGCAGCTTGTACGTCGGTCAGCCCCAGCATTTT; cdr3_aa: CASSLYVGQPQHF
j_call: TRBJ2-7; clone_size: -; d_call: -; v_call: TRBV3-1; cdr3_nt: TGTGCCAGCAGCCAAGGGCCCCAGCCCTGGGGCAGGTACGAGCAGTACTTC; cdr3_aa: CASSQGPQPWGRYEQYF
j_call: TRBJ1-2; clone_size: many; d_call: TRBD1; v_call: TRBV27; cdr3_nt: TGTGCCAGCAGTGAGACAGGGGAGTATGGCTACACCTTC; cdr3_aa: CASSETGEYGYTF
j_call: TRBJ1-6; clone_size: many; d_call: -; v_call: TRBV5-1; cdr3_nt: TGCGCCAGCAGCTCCTGGGGGGGTTATAATTCACCCCTCCACTTT; cdr3_aa: CASSSWGGYNSPLHF
j_call: TRBJ1-2; clone_size: many; d_call: -; v_call: TRBV6-4; cdr3_nt: TGTGCCAGCCACTATGGCTACACCTTC; cdr3_aa: CASHYGYTF
j_call: TRBJ2-2; clone_size: many; d_call: -; v_call: TRBV29-1; cdr3_nt: TGCAGCGTTGGAGAGAACGCGAACACCGGGGAGCTGTTTTTT; cdr3_aa: CSVGENANTGELFF
j_call: TRBJ2-2; clone_size: many; d_call: TRBD2; v_call: TRBV5-1; cdr3_nt: TGCGCCAGCAGCCGAGGGACTAGCGGGAGGAACACCGGGGAGCTGTTTTTT; cdr3_aa: CASSRGTSGRNTGELFF
j_call: TRBJ1-2; clone_size: many; d_call: TRBD1; v_call: TRBV11-2; cdr3_nt: TGTGCCAGCAGCTCCAGGGGGCTGTGGTATGGCTACACCTTC; cdr3_aa: CASSSRGLWYGYTF
j_call: TRBJ2-3; clone_size: many; d_call: -; v_call: TRBV29-1; cdr3_nt: TGCAGCTCAACTCAACTAGAGCTTACGCAGTATTTT; cdr3_aa: CSSTQLELTQYF
j_call: TRBJ1-3; clone_size: -; d_call: -; v_call: TRBV15; cdr3_nt: TGTGCCACCAGCAGACAGGCCCCACCTGGAAACACCATATATTTT; cdr3_aa: CATSRQAPPGNTIYF
j_call: TRBJ1-1; clone_size: many; d_call: -; v_call: TRBV5-1; cdr3_nt: TGCGCCAGCAGCGTGGAGGCAGCGGGCACTGAAGCTTTCTTT; cdr3_aa: CASSVEAAGTEAFF
j_call: TRBJ2-3; clone_size: few; d_call: -; v_call: TRBV6-2/TRBV6-3; cdr3_nt: TGTGCCAGCAGTTACTCGGGGACAGATACGCAGTATTTT; cdr3_aa: CASSYSGTDTQYF
j_call: TRBJ1-1; clone_size: many; d_call: -; v_call: TRBV10-3; cdr3_nt: TGTGCCACCCGGCGGGATATGAACACTGAAGCTTTCTTT; cdr3_aa: CATRRDMNTEAFF
j_call: TRBJ1-1; clone_size: many; d_call: -; v_call: TRBV12-3/TRBV12-4; cdr3_nt: TGTGCCAGCAGCCGACGGAGAACTGAAGCTTTCTTT; cdr3_aa: CASSRRRTEAFF
j_call: TRBJ2-1; clone_size: few; d_call: TRBD2; v_call: TRBV11-2; cdr3_nt: TGTGCCAGCAGCTTAGGGGGACTAGCGGAGGCTGAGCAGTTCTTC; cdr3_aa: CASSLGGLAEAEQFF
j_call: TRBJ1-5; clone_size: many; d_call: TRBD1; v_call: TRBV19; cdr3_nt: TGTGCCAGTAGTATTTCAGGGGGAAGTCAGCCCCAGCATTTT; cdr3_aa: CASSISGGSQPQHF
j_call: TRBJ2-4; clone_size: -; d_call: -; v_call: TRBV10-3; cdr3_nt: TGTGCCATCAGTGAAAACAGGGTTTCCAAAAACATTCAGTACTTC; cdr3_aa: CAISENRVSKNIQYF
j_call: TRBJ2-3; clone_size: few; d_call: -; v_call: TRBV24-1; cdr3_nt: TGTGCCACCAGTGATCCAGGCGGGGCGCAGTATTTT; cdr3_aa: CATSDPGGAQYF
j_call: TRBJ2-3; clone_size: -; d_call: -; v_call: TRBV7-2; cdr3_nt: TGTGCCAGCAGCGCGCGGAGCACAGATACGCAGTATTTT; cdr3_aa: CASSARSTDTQYF
j_call: TRBJ1-6; clone_size: many; d_call: -; v_call: TRBV27; cdr3_nt: TGTGCCAGCACCCTGGTGGGAGTCGGTGGGGGGACCCTCCACTTT; cdr3_aa: CASTLVGVGGGTLHF
j_call: TRBJ2-1; clone_size: few; d_call: TRBD2; v_call: TRBV12-3/TRBV12-4; cdr3_nt: TGTGCCAGCAGTTCTCTAGCGGGGGGTTACAATGAGCAGTTCTTC; cdr3_aa: CASSSLAGGYNEQFF
j_call: TRBJ1-2; clone_size: few; d_call: -; v_call: TRBV18; cdr3_nt: TGTGCCAGCTCACGCGAAACAGACACTGAAAGCTACACCTTC; cdr3_aa: CASSRETDTESYTF
j_call: TRBJ1-1; clone_size: -; d_call: -; v_call: TRBV6-1; cdr3_nt: TGTGCCAGCAGTGAAGAGGGCAGGTCCCGGAACACTGAAGCTTTCTTT; cdr3_aa: CASSEEGRSRNTEAFF
j_call: TRBJ2-2; clone_size: many; d_call: -; v_call: TRBV29-1; cdr3_nt: TGCAGCGTTAAAACAAACACCGGGGAGCTGTTTTTT; cdr3_aa: CSVKTNTGELFF
j_call: TRBJ2-1; clone_size: -; d_call: TRBD1; v_call: TRBV7-9; cdr3_nt: TGTGCCAGCAGCTTAGAGACAGGGCGCGACAATGAGCAGTTCTTC; cdr3_aa: CASSLETGRDNEQFF
j_call: TRBJ1-2; clone_size: -; d_call: -; v_call: TRBV21-1; cdr3_nt: TGTGCCGGCCTGGGACGGAGAAACTATGGCTACACCTTC; cdr3_aa: CAGLGRRNYGYTF
j_call: TRBJ2-3; clone_size: few; d_call: -; v_call: TRBV7-2; cdr3_nt: TGTGCCAGCAGTTCCAAGTGGTTCCTCACAGATACGCAGTATTTT; cdr3_aa: CASSSKWFLTDTQYF
j_call: TRBJ2-1; clone_size: -; d_call: -; v_call: TRBV15; cdr3_nt: TGTGCCACCAGCAGAGAAAGCAGGACCTACAATGAGCAGTTCTTC; cdr3_aa: CATSRESRTYNEQFF
j_call: TRBJ2-7; clone_size: -; d_call: TRBD1; v_call: TRBV4-1; cdr3_nt: TGCGCCAGCAGCCCGGGCCGGGACAGGAAACCCTACGAGCAGTACTTC; cdr3_aa: CASSPGRDRKPYEQYF
j_call: TRBJ1-5; clone_size: many; d_call: -; v_call: TRBV3-1; cdr3_nt: TGTGCCGCCGGGGGTAGGAATCAGCCCCAGCATTTT; cdr3_aa: CAAGGRNQPQHF
j_call: TRBJ2-4; clone_size: few; d_call: -; v_call: TRBV7-8; cdr3_nt: TGTGCCAGCAGCCCCGCCGGGACCCCGGGCTTAGCCAAAAACATTCAGTACTTC; cdr3_aa: CASSPAGTPGLAKNIQYF
j_call: TRBJ2-7; clone_size: once; d_call: -; v_call: TRBV7-9; cdr3_nt: TGTGCCAGCAGCCACACGACAGACGCCCACGAGCAGTACTTC; cdr3_aa: CASSHTTDAHEQYF
j_call: TRBJ2-7; clone_size: many; d_call: -; v_call: TRBV18; cdr3_nt: TGTGCCAGCTCACCGAAACAGGGCCCGATCTCCTACGAGCAGTACTTC; cdr3_aa: CASSPKQGPISYEQYF
j_call: TRBJ2-7; clone_size: few; d_call: -; v_call: TRBV7-6; cdr3_nt: TGTGCCAGCAGCCCCGTAACAGGCGCTACCTACGAGCAGTACTTC; cdr3_aa: CASSPVTGATYEQYF
j_call: TRBJ2-7; clone_size: -; d_call: TRBD1; v_call: TRBV6-5; cdr3_nt: TGTGCCAGCAGAGATGGGACAGGGTATAGGTACGAGCAGTACTTC; cdr3_aa: CASRDGTGYRYEQYF
j_call: TRBJ2-5; clone_size: many; d_call: TRBD1; v_call: TRBV18; cdr3_nt: TGTGCCAGCTCTCTTGGGACAGGGAGTACGGAGACCCAGTACTTC; cdr3_aa: CASSLGTGSTETQYF
j_call: TRBJ1-1; clone_size: -; d_call: -; v_call: TRBV20-1; cdr3_nt: TGCAGTGCCCCGCGTGGAACTGAAGCTTTCTTT; cdr3_aa: CSAPRGTEAFF
j_call: TRBJ2-5; clone_size: many; d_call: TRBD2; v_call: TRBV4-2; cdr3_nt: TGTGCCAGCAGCCAAGATGCCCGGACTAGCGGGGGGCAAGAGACCCAGTACTTC; cdr3_aa: CASSQDARTSGGQETQYF
j_call: TRBJ2-1; clone_size: -; d_call: TRBD1; v_call: TRBV18; cdr3_nt: TGTGCCAGCTCACCACCATTAGGGCAGGGGGTCAATGAGCAGTTCTTC; cdr3_aa: CASSPPLGQGVNEQFF
j_call: TRBJ2-1; clone_size: many; d_call: TRBD1; v_call: TRBV6-5; cdr3_nt: TGTGCCAGCAGTTATAGTCGGACAGGGGTTGGTGAGCAGTTCTTC; cdr3_aa: CASSYSRTGVGEQFF
j_call: TRBJ2-5; clone_size: many; d_call: -; v_call: TRBV7-8; cdr3_nt: TGTGCCAGCAGCTTAGAGACAGGACAGCTCCAAGAGACCCAGTACTTC; cdr3_aa: CASSLETGQLQETQYF
j_call: TRBJ2-6; clone_size: few; d_call: TRBD1; v_call: TRBV11-2; cdr3_nt: TGTGCCAGCACCCTCAACGGACAGGGGGCCTTCTCTGGGGCCAACGTCCTGACTTTC; cdr3_aa: CASTLNGQGAFSGANVLTF
j_call: TRBJ2-5; clone_size: few; d_call: -; v_call: TRBV10-3; cdr3_nt: TGTGCCATCAGTGTGGATCAAGAGACCCAGTACTTC; cdr3_aa: CAISVDQETQYF
j_call: TRBJ2-3; clone_size: -; d_call: -; v_call: TRBV10-3; cdr3_nt: TGTGCCTCCGACGATGGGGGCACAGATACGCAGTATTTT; cdr3_aa: CASDDGGTDTQYF
j_call: TRBJ2-2; clone_size: -; d_call: TRBD2; v_call: TRBV7-9; cdr3_nt: TGTGCCAGCAGCCTAACTAGCGTACCCGGGGAGCTGTTTTTT; cdr3_aa: CASSLTSVPGELFF
j_call: TRBJ2-3; clone_size: many; d_call: TRBD2; v_call: TRBV29-1; cdr3_nt: TGCAGCGTTAGCGAGGCGGGAGTTGAAGATACGCAGTATTTT; cdr3_aa: CSVSEAGVEDTQYF
j_call: TRBJ2-4; clone_size: many; d_call: TRBD2; v_call: TRBV20-1; cdr3_nt: TGCAGTGCCCTAAGCCCTCCCGGGGGGAACCCCAAAAACATTCAGTACTTC; cdr3_aa: CSALSPPGGNPKNIQYF
j_call: TRBJ2-1; clone_size: many; d_call: TRBD2; v_call: TRBV6-5; cdr3_nt: TGTGCCAGCAGTTACTCCCTAGCGGGGGGCCATGAGCAGTTCTTC; cdr3_aa: CASSYSLAGGHEQFF
j_call: TRBJ2-2; clone_size: -; d_call: TRBD2; v_call: TRBV25-1; cdr3_nt: TGTGCCAGCAGTGGCGGCGGGAGGGACACCGGGGAGCTGTTTTTT; cdr3_aa: CASSGGGRDTGELFF
j_call: TRBJ2-7; clone_size: -; d_call: -; v_call: TRBV20-1; cdr3_nt: TGCAGTGCTAGAGCGGGAGAATCGGGAGACGAGCAGTACTTC; cdr3_aa: CSARAGESGDEQYF